The clone carrying this TCR beta chain occurred once. This study enrolled people aged about 18 to 100 from about two dozen US geographic areas. V was pared by 5 bases and J by 2 bases, with 4 bases of the junction left unmatched. CDR1 and CDR2 (germline): SNHLY, FYNNEI. The CDR3 spans 15 residues. This entry comes from a study of blood T cell repertoires in COVID-19. Study as a whole: Sample material is recorded as cDNA or gDNA derived from T cells, B-cell-depleted T cells, or PBMCs.

In the authors' methods: The authors estimated nucleated cell counts from reference gene primer amplification. Using immunoSEQ multiplex PCR, the repertoire was profiled, and TCRdb retains in-frame clones only, with some absent. V and J calls and clone size are those listed in that table; D and trimming were worked out from the DNA. Here the sample spans approximately 220,000 clones, roughly 90% being singletons. The rearrangement joins TRBV2 to TRBJ2-2; 8 bases map to TRBD1. The sample was PBMCs or T cells enriched from blood (not recorded which). This receptor was identified in a woman between 40 and 55 years old with acute COVID-19. CDR3 bases: TGTGCCAGCAGTCAGGACAGGGTAAACACCGGGGAGCTGTTTTTT. This codes for CASSQDRVNTGELFF.